This TCR beta chain was captured in a study of T cells after yellow fever vaccination. This clonotype was detected ten times or more. Its antigen is as yet unknown. TCRdb analysed the 5' RACE reads with MiXCR anew, one entry per CDR3 protein. The table records about 210,000 distinct CDR3 sequences, around 3.1% of them present only once. The CDR3 has 17 residues. Germline V gene sequence: CDR1 SQVTM, CDR2 ANQGSEA. J was trimmed by 0 bases and V by 0 bases; bases with no gene match: 6. Study-wide results and caveats: Abundant contaminating clonotypes from the bulk population could appear in FACS-sorted repertoires.

Material: CD4+ T cells sorted from PBMCs, obtained 10 days after the yellow fever booster vaccination. V and J are TRBV29-1 and TRBJ2-1; 9 bases match TRBD2. The sequence was obtained from a man younger than 35 who received the YFV17D yellow fever vaccine. The CDR3 region is CSVEDAGGSSSYNEQFF. In nucleotides, the CDR3 is TGCAGCGTTGAAGATGCGGGGGGGTCGAGCTCCTACAATGAGCAGTTCTTC.